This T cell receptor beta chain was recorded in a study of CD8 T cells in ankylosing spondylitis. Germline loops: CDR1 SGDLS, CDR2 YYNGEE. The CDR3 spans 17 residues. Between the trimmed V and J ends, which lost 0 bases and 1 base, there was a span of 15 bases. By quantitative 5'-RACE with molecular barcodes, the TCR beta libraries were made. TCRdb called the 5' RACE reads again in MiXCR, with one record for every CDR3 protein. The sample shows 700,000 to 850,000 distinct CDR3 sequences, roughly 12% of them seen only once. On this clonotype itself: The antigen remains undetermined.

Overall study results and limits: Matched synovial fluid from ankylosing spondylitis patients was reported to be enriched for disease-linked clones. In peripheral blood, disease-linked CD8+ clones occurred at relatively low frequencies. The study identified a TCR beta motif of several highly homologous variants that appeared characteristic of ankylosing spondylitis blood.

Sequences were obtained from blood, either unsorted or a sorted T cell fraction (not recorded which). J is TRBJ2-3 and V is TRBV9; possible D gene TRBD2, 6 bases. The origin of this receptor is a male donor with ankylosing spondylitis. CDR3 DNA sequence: TGTGCCAGCAGCGTAGTGGGTAGGACGGGGGGCACAGATACGCAGTATTTT. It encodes CASSVVGRTGGTDTQYF.